Below are 20 T cell receptor beta chains sequenced from a single sample in a study of blood T cell repertoires in COVID-19. Sequencing was performed with immunoSEQ multiplex PCR; in TCRdb, only in-frame clones are kept and a portion is missing. This table holds about 410,000 clones, approximately 89% found once. Material for sequencing was PBMCs or T cells enriched from blood (not recorded which). These receptors were taken from a woman in her 30s who had recovered from COVID-19.

CDR3 residues: CASRRDRAYTIYF. DNA of the CDR3: TGTGCCAGCAGGAGGGACAGGGCATACACCATATATTTT. The V gene is TRBV28, the J gene TRBJ1-3, with 9 bases identical to TRBD1. CDR1 is MDHEN and CDR2 is SYDVKM in the germline V gene. V shed 6 bases and J 8 bases; nucleotides not matched to a gene: 5. The CDR3 is 13 residues long.

This chain links TRBV7-2 with TRBJ1-5; the match to TRBD1 covers 7 bases. J gave up 4 bases and V 4 bases, and 4 bases lay outside the gene matches. Germline CDR1 reads SGHTA; CDR2 reads FQGNSA. The length of the CDR3 is 14 residues. The CDR3 coding sequence is TGTGCCAGCAGCTCTACAGGGGCGAATCAGCCCCAGCATTTT. Translated, it gives CASSSTGANQPQHF.

The V gene is TRBV6-5, the J gene TRBJ2-1, with a possible D match to TRBD1 (6 bases). In germline, CDR1 is MNHEY, CDR2 SVGAGI. This CDR3 contains 15 residues. V was trimmed by 6 bases and J by 0 bases, leaving 12 bases between them. The DNA of the CDR3 is TGTGCCAGCAGCCGGACAGCTAGCTCCTACAATGAGCAGTTCTTC. Encoded protein: CASSRTASSYNEQFF.

The J gene is TRBJ2-3, the V gene TRBV9; 9 bases are shared with TRBD2. CDR3 size: 16 residues. V lost 0 bases and J lost 5; bases outside the gene matches: 7. The germline gives CDR1 SGDLS, CDR2 YYNGEE. The CDR3 reads CASSVVPSGEVDTQYF. CDR3 nucleotides: TGTGCCAGCAGCGTAGTACCTAGCGGGGAGGTAGATACGCAGTATTTT.

The genes are TRBV30 and TRBJ2-2; 7 bases map to TRBD1. V was clipped by 3 bases and J by 4 bases; unmatched bases: 11. The CDR3 is 16 amino acids. Per the germline V gene, CDR1 is GTSNPN and CDR2 is SVGIG (reference sequence). CDR3 region: CAWRPTGVLRTGELFF. Written as DNA, the CDR3 is TGTGCCTGGAGACCAACAGGGGTCTTGCGCACCGGGGAGCTGTTTTTT.

The genes are TRBV7-9 and TRBJ1-4, with D tentatively TRBD1 (5 bases). Trimming left V 2 bases short and J 7 bases short, with 8 bases between. The CDR3 totals 13 residues. Germline V gene data show CDR1 as SEHNR and CDR2 as FQNEAQ (reference sequence). The CDR3 DNA reads TGTGCCAGCAGCTTAAGCAGGGTTGAAAAACTGTTTTTT. Translating gives CASSLSRVEKLFF.

The V and J genes are TRBV6-5 and TRBJ1-4, with D possibly matching TRBD1 (5 bases). This CDR3 has 15 amino acids. Trimming took off 6 bases at V and 5 bases at J, with 16 bases between the two ends. Germline CDR1 is MNHEY and CDR2 is SVGAGI. CDR3 in DNA: TGTGCCAGCAGCGGAGGGACGCTTGGGAATGAAAAACTGTTTTTT. Its protein product is CASSGGTLGNEKLFF.

The table lists this clone with a few counts. The V call is TRBV30, the J call TRBJ1-1, with unresolved D. Trimming shortened V by 0 bases and J by 4 bases, and 15 bases separated the two germline ends. The CDR3 totals 15 residues. The germline V gene has CDR1 GTSNPN and CDR2 SVGIG (reference sequence). The CDR3 sequence is CAWSVFPVGATEAFF. The CDR3 bases are TGTGCCTGGAGTGTATTCCCCGTGGGAGCCACTGAAGCTTTCTTT.

This clone showed up just a few times. The V call is TRBV7-9, the J call TRBJ1-1, with 8 bases that match TRBD1. The germline V gene has CDR1 SEHNR and CDR2 FQNEAQ (reference sequence). The CDR3 length is 13 residues. V dropped 0 bases and J dropped 11; count of bases not matched to a gene: 5. CDR3 protein: CASSLAETGVAFF. CDR3 DNA sequence: TGTGCCAGCAGCTTAGCGGAGACAGGGGTGGCTTTCTTT.

The chain recombines TRBV6-5 with TRBJ2-1; tentative D call: TRBD1 (6 bases). The germline V gene has CDR1 MNHEY and CDR2 SVGAGI. This CDR3 is built from 14 residues. V was clipped by 5 bases and J by 4 bases, with 12 bases between them. The CDR3 coding sequence is TGTGCCAGCAGTACAGGGTTTGGGTACAATGAGCAGTTCTTC. Translation gives CASSTGFGYNEQFF.

The CDR3 spells CASSRGTGQSYGYTF. CDR3 coding DNA: TGTGCCAGCAGCCGTGGGACGGGACAGAGCTATGGCTACACCTTC. V gene TRBV5-4 combines with J gene TRBJ1-2, with 7 nucleotides matching TRBD1. V shed 4 bases and J 4 bases; nucleotides not matched to a gene: 10. The V gene's germline CDR1 is SGHNT and CDR2 YYREEE (reference sequence). The CDR3 totals 15 residues.

The CDR3 bases are TGTGCCAGTAGTATTGGCAGTTCCTACGAGCAGTACTTC. It encodes CASSIGSSYEQYF. The rearrangement uses TRBV19 and TRBJ2-7; D gene ambiguous. Germline V CDR1 and CDR2: LNHDA, SQIVND (reference sequence). This CDR3 region has 13 residues. Trimming removed 3 bases from V and 1 base from J, with 7 bases in between.

The V gene is TRBV7-8, the J gene TRBJ1-1, with 7 bases identical to TRBD1. Germline V lookup: CDR1 SGHVS, CDR2 FQNEAQ. The CDR3 covers 15 residues. V dropped 5 bases and J dropped 1; count of bases not matched to a gene: 7. CDR3 residues: CASSPDRVGNTEAFF. The CDR3 bases are TGTGCCAGCAGCCCCGACAGGGTCGGGAACACTGAAGCTTTCTTT.

The chain joins TRBV2 to TRBJ2-3; TRBD2 aligns across 7 bases. The germline gives CDR1 SNHLY, CDR2 FYNNEI. V dropped 5 bases and J dropped 2; count of bases not matched to a gene: 1. The CDR3 loop spans 13 amino acids. The CDR3 nucleotides are TGTGCCAGCAGTAGGGACTACACAGATACGCAGTATTTT. Protein: CASSRDYTDTQYF.

V is TRBV2 and J is TRBJ2-3, with D possibly being TRBD1 (5 bases). Per the germline V gene, CDR1 is SNHLY and CDR2 is FYNNEI. V dropped 8 bases and J dropped 2 bases, with 17 bases sitting between them. The CDR3 consists of 15 residues. CDR3 region: CASGASTDNTDTQYF. The CDR3 nucleotides read TGTGCCAGCGGTGCGAGCACGGACAACACAGATACGCAGTATTTT. Looking up the rest from reference TRBV2 and TRBJ2-3 gives the full variable domain: EPEVTQTPSHQVTQMGQEVILRCVPISNHLYFYWYRQILGQKVEFLVSFYNNEISEKSEIFDDQFSVERPDGSNFTLKIRSTKLEDSAMYFCASGASTDNTDTQYFGPGTRLTVL.

The chain has TRBV28 and TRBJ1-4; D gene unclear. Germline V gives CDR1 MDHEN, CDR2 SYDVKM. Trimming took off 3 bases at V and 9 bases at J, with 11 bases between the two ends. The CDR3 spans 13 residues. The CDR3 nucleotides are TGTGCCAGCAGTTTTGACATATTCCAAAAACTGTTTTTT. Protein sequence: CASSFDIFQKLFF.

V usage is TRBV9 and J usage is TRBJ2-7, with a tentative D call TRBD2 (6 bases). V lost 1 base and J 5 bases, leaving 13 bases between the germline ends. The CDR3 contains 14 residues. From germline, CDR1 is SGDLS and CDR2 YYNGEE. This CDR3 is CASSVTGLPNEQYF. The CDR3 DNA reads as TGTGCCAGCAGCGTAACGGGACTTCCGAACGAGCAGTACTTC.

J is TRBJ1-5 and V is TRBV18; D not resolved. There are 15 residues in the CDR3. The ends were cut back, 4 bases at V and 0 bases at J, with 10 bases in the middle. Germline V gene sequence: CDR1 KGHSH, CDR2 LQKENI. CDR3 DNA sequence: TGTGCCAGCTCACGTGCAGTTAATAGCAATCAGCCCCAGCATTTT. Encoded protein: CASSRAVNSNQPQHF.

This clone came up a few times. This chain links TRBV7-3 with TRBJ1-1; D gene uncertain. V was trimmed by 4 bases and J by 3 bases, leaving 9 bases between them. CDR1 is SGHTA, CDR2 FQGTGA, per germline. The CDR3 is made up of 13 amino acids. The CDR3: CASSSRLDTEAFF. The CDR3 nucleotides read TGTGCCAGCAGCTCCCGTCTAGACACTGAAGCTTTCTTT.

V and J are TRBV3-1 (or the pseudogene TRBV3-2) and TRBJ1-2; TRBD1 aligns across 9 bases. Germline CDR1 reads LGHDT; CDR2 reads YNNKEL (reference sequence). Trimming cost V 5 bases and J 2 bases; bases outside gene matches: 3. This CDR3 has 14 amino acids. This chain's CDR3 is CASSGTGFNYGYTF. CDR3 sequence (DNA): TGTGCCAGCAGCGGGACAGGGTTCAACTATGGCTACACCTTC.